Below, 22 T cell receptor beta chains from the same sample are listed, as sequenced in a study of early T cells in non-severe SARS-CoV-2 infection. TCRdb itself ran the 5' RACE reads through MiXCR, one entry per CDR3 protein. The data contain about 98,000 distinct CDR3 sequences, 8% to 13% of them singletons. The sample was whole blood. The origin of the receptors is an adult who was a healthcare worker with PCR-confirmed SARS-CoV-2 infection or an uninfected control (not recorded which).

This clonotype has just a few counts. The chain recombines TRBV18 with TRBJ2-5; weak D call: TRBD1 (5 bases). Germline loops: CDR1 KGHSH, CDR2 LQKENI. V dropped 3 bases and J dropped 3 bases, with 11 bases sitting between them. The CDR3 sequence is 14 residues long. The CDR3 region has the DNA TGTGCCAGCTCACCCTCCAGGGCGGAAGAGACCCAGTACTTC. As protein: CASSPSRAEETQYF. The full variable domain, in which reference TRBV18 and TRBJ2-5 provide the parts outside the CDR3, is NAGVMQNPRHLVRRRGQEARLRCSPMKGHSHVYWYRQLPEEGLKFMVYLQKENIIDESGMPKERFSAEFPKEGPSILRIQQVVRGDSAAYFCASSPSRAEETQYFGPGTRLLVL.

The V gene is TRBV7-9, the J gene TRBJ1-5; D call uncertain. Germline V CDR1 and CDR2: SEHNR, FQNEAQ (reference sequence). This CDR3 has 14 amino acids. Trimming stripped 3 bases from V and 4 bases from J, with 10 bases between. CDR3 nucleotides: TGTGCCAGCAGCTTCGCGGGCGGGAATCAGCCCCAGCATTTT. Amino acid sequence: CASSFAGGNQPQHF.

The gene calls are TRBV4-1 and TRBJ2-1; 11 positions match TRBD2. Germline CDR1 reads MGHRA; CDR2 reads YSYEKL. The V and J ends lost 0 bases and 10 bases, in that order; junction bases with no gene match: 11. This CDR3 has 17 residues. This CDR3 is CASSQDPELAGVEEQFF. CDR3 DNA: TGCGCCAGCAGCCAAGATCCTGAACTAGCGGGAGTGGAGGAGCAGTTCTTC.

This chain joins TRBV5-1 and TRBJ2-2, with D possibly being TRBD2 (6 bases). Trimming stripped 1 base from V and 5 bases from J, with 15 bases between. CDR3 length: 16 amino acids. Germline V gene lookup returns CDR1 SGHRS and CDR2 YFSETQ. The CDR3 DNA sequence: TGCGCCAGCAGCTTGTCCGGGGCCGGGGGAACCGGGGAGCTGTTTTTT. As protein: CASSLSGAGGTGELFF.

The genes are TRBV5-1 and TRBJ2-7; either TRBD1 or TRBD2 may fit D (5 bases each). The V end lost 0 bases, the J end lost 5 bases, and 15 bases lay between the germline ends. Looked up from germline, CDR1 is SGHRS and CDR2 is YFSETQ. The CDR3 totals 15 residues. The CDR3 nucleotides read TGCGCCAGCAGCTTGGCCGGGACCCTTGGCCACGAGCAGTACTTC. It encodes CASSLAGTLGHEQYF. Full variable domain (remainder filled in from reference TRBV5-1 and TRBJ2-7): KAGVTQTPRYLIKTRGQQVTLSCSPISGHRSVSWYQQTPGQGLQFLFEYFSETQRNKGNFPGRFSGRQFSNSRSEMNVSTLELGDSALYLCASSLAGTLGHEQYFGPGTRLTVT.

This clonotype was counted at least ten times. This chain uses TRBV11-1 with TRBJ2-3, with 15 bases fitting TRBD2. V lost 4 bases and J lost 6; bases outside the gene matches: 5. Per the germline V gene, CDR1 is SGHAT and CDR2 is FQDESV (reference sequence). This CDR3 is built from 16 residues. CDR3 protein: CASSSPGLAGGDTQYF. The DNA for the CDR3 is TGTGCCAGCAGCTCACCGGGACTAGCGGGAGGTGATACGCAGTATTTT.

The chain combines TRBV20-1 with TRBJ1-1; a possible D gene is TRBD1 (5 bases). Trimming removed 5 bases from V and 9 bases from J, with 16 bases in between. This CDR3 has 12 amino acids. CDR1 DFQATT and CDR2 SNEGSKA come from the germline V gene (reference sequence). The CDR3 here is CSAAMRGTKAFF. CDR3 bases: TGCAGTGCTGCTATGCGTGGGACTAAAGCTTTCTTT.

This clonotype has ten or more counts. This chain connects TRBV9 to TRBJ1-2, with D tentatively TRBD1 (5 bases). The germline V gene has CDR1 SGDLS and CDR2 YYNGEE. CDR3 length: 15 residues. Trimming pared 2 bases from V and 8 bases from J, leaving 19 bases between. In DNA form, the CDR3 reads TGTGCCAGCAGCGTCTGGGACCGGTCCGCGGAGGGCTACACCTTC. Its protein product is CASSVWDRSAEGYTF. Full variable domain (outside the CDR3, taken from reference TRBV9 and TRBJ1-2): DSGVTQTPKHLITATGQRVTLRCSPRSGDLSVYWYQQSLDQGLQFLIQYYNGEERAKGNILERFSAQQFPDLHSELNLSSLELGDSALYFCASSVWDRSAEGYTFGSGTRLTVV.

This clonotype was detected a few times. The J gene is TRBJ2-7, the V gene TRBV28; 8 nucleotides match TRBD2. V gave up 5 bases and J gave up 3 bases; unmatched junction bases: 3. The CDR3 sequence is 13 residues long. The germline V gene encodes CDR1 MDHEN and CDR2 SYDVKM. The CDR3 spells CASSTSGNYEQYF. CDR3 DNA: TGTGCCAGCAGTACTAGCGGAAACTACGAGCAGTACTTC. Filled out from reference TRBV28 and TRBJ2-7, the complete variable domain reads DVKVTQSSRYLVKRTGEKVFLECVQDMDHENMFWYRQDPGLGLRLIYFSYDVKMKEKGDIPEGYSVSREKKERFSLILESASTNQTSMYLCASSTSGNYEQYFGPGTRLTVT.

This clonotype was observed a handful of times. The J gene is TRBJ2-2, the V gene TRBV7-9; TRBD1 matches at 8 bases. The CDR3 is made up of 16 amino acids. After removal of 4 bases from V and 3 bases from J, the junction contained 7 bases not matched to a gene. Looked up from germline, CDR1 is SEHNR and CDR2 is FQNEAQ (reference sequence). The CDR3 bases are TGTGCCAGCAGCTCTGGACAGGGTGATGACACCGGGGAGCTGTTTTTT. Translated, it gives CASSSGQGDDTGELFF. The full variable domain, rest sourced from reference TRBV7-9 and TRBJ2-2, is DTGVSQNPRHKITKRGQNVTFRCDPISEHNRLYWYRQTLGQGPEFLTYFQNEAQLEKSRLLSDRFSAERPKGSFSTLEIQRTEQGDSAMYLCASSSGQGDDTGELFFGEGSRLTVL.

This clonotype was seen more than once but under ten times. The chain carries TRBV5-1 and TRBJ1-1; D is uncertain. This CDR3 has 16 residues. Germline V gene lookup returns CDR1 SGHRS and CDR2 YFSETQ. Trimming pared 2 bases from V and 1 base from J, leaving 15 bases between. The CDR3 sequence: CASSFTIAQENTEAFF. The CDR3 nucleotides read TGCGCCAGCAGCTTCACAATAGCGCAAGAGAACACTGAAGCTTTCTTT.

This clonotype was seen a few times. The rearrangement uses TRBV28 and TRBJ1-2; unclear D gene. Trimming shortened V by 5 bases and J by 4 bases, and 8 bases separated the two germline ends. The CDR3 runs to 12 residues. Germline assignment: CDR1 MDHEN and CDR2 SYDVKM. CDR3 sequence: CASSPAVYGYTF. The CDR3 coding sequence is TGTGCCAGCAGTCCCGCGGTCTATGGCTACACCTTC.

There are many counts of this clonotype. The chain has TRBV9 and TRBJ1-6; D call uncertain. CDR1 is SGDLS, CDR2 YYNGEE, per germline. V was cut by 4 bases and J by 6 bases, with 17 bases left in between. CDR3 length: 16 residues. The CDR3 spells CASSPGVRFGNSPLHF. Here the CDR3 DNA reads TGTGCCAGCAGCCCCGGGGTTCGCTTCGGTAATTCACCCCTCCACTTT.

This clonotype was counted a few times. The rearrangement uses TRBV7-6 and TRBJ1-6; 10 nucleotides align to TRBD1. The junction had 1 base not matched to a gene; V was cut back by 3 bases and J by 8 bases. The CDR3 has 14 residues. Germline V gene lookup returns CDR1 SGHVS and CDR2 FNYEAQ. The CDR3 spells CASSLGQGYSPLHF. CDR3 nucleotides: TGTGCCAGCAGCTTGGGACAGGGGTATTCACCCCTCCACTTT.

In its sample, this clonotype was seen many times. The chain joins TRBV27 to TRBJ1-4; D unresolved. Trimming left V 5 bases short and J 5 bases short, with 6 bases between. Per the germline V gene, CDR1 is MNHEY and CDR2 is SMNVEV (reference sequence). This CDR3 spans 12 amino acids. For the CDR3, the DNA is TGTGCCAGCAGTCAAGGCAATGAAAAACTGTTTTTT. It is translated as CASSQGNEKLFF.

This chain joins TRBV7-8 and TRBJ2-3; 7 bases are shared with TRBD1. Per the germline V gene, CDR1 is SGHVS and CDR2 is FQNEAQ. Losses at the gene ends were 1 base for V and 7 bases for J; bases not matched to a gene: 8. The CDR3 has 15 amino acids. The CDR3 DNA sequence: TGTGCCAGCAGCTTAGACAGGGGATGGGCTAATACGCAGTATTTT. Residues: CASSLDRGWANTQYF.

V usage is TRBV28 and J usage is TRBJ2-7, with D perhaps matching TRBD1 (5 bases). V shed 3 bases and J shed 6 bases, with 18 bases lying between them. The CDR3 consists of 15 residues. Germline loops: CDR1 MDHEN, CDR2 SYDVKM. The CDR3 bases are TGTGCCAGCAGTTTCGGACAATTGAGTTCCGGCGAGCAGTACTTC. Translation: CASSFGQLSSGEQYF.

The rearrangement uses TRBV3-1 and TRBJ1-2; D remains unclear. This CDR3 region has 11 residues. Deletions cut 1 base from V and 7 bases from J, with 4 bases between. The germline gives CDR1 LGHDT, CDR2 YNNKEL (reference sequence). The CDR3 loop is CASSQGAGYTF. DNA of the CDR3: TGTGCCAGCAGCCAAGGGGCTGGCTACACCTTC.

The chain recombines TRBV19 with TRBJ2-6, with 7 positions matching TRBD1. The J segment lost 0 bases and the V segment lost 8 bases, leaving 10 bases of the junction unmatched. The CDR3 runs to 17 residues. Per the germline V gene, CDR1 is LNHDA and CDR2 is SQIVND (reference sequence). CDR3 sequence reads: CASYPGQTSSGANVLTF. CDR3 DNA sequence: TGTGCCAGTTACCCGGGACAGACAAGCTCTGGGGCCAACGTCCTGACTTTC.

This clonotype was seen a few times. J is TRBJ2-3 and V is TRBV5-1; weak D call: TRBD1 (6 bases). CDR3 length: 16 residues. Germline V gene lookup returns CDR1 SGHRS and CDR2 YFSETQ. Trimming took 0 bases from V and 2 from J, leaving 13 bases between them. CDR3: CASSLGWGLDTDTQYF. The CDR3, as DNA: TGCGCCAGCAGCTTGGGCTGGGGGCTAGACACAGATACGCAGTATTTT.

This clonotype was counted at least ten times. The rearrangement uses TRBV4-1 and TRBJ2-3; D ambiguous. CDR3 length: 12 residues. V dropped 3 bases and J dropped 6 bases, with 7 bases sitting between them. CDR1 MGHRA and CDR2 YSYEKL come from the germline V gene. CDR3 nucleotide sequence: TGCGCCAGCAGCCACAGCTTTGATACGCAGTATTTT. Protein: CASSHSFDTQYF.

The chain joins TRBV4-1 to TRBJ1-6, with TRBD1 as a possible D gene (5 bases). CDR1 MGHRA and CDR2 YSYEKL come from the germline V gene. Trimming took off 3 bases at V and 10 bases at J, with 10 bases between the two ends. This CDR3 has 13 amino acids. CDR3 DNA: TGCGCCAGCAGCCAGGCCGGGGACTCACCCCTCCACTTT. This gives the protein CASSQAGDSPLHF.